The clone carrying this TCR beta chain occurred many times. Antigen specificity is unknown. The data were obtained in a study of T cells after yellow fever vaccination. Overall study results and limits: Among primary-vaccination clones, most reappeared after the booster, at 95% to 96% for CD4 and about 90% for CD8. A small share of clonotypes appeared in both CD4 and CD8 compartments.

V lost 6 bases, J lost 4 bases, and 15 bases lay in between. The CDR3 is made up of 14 amino acids. TCRdb reanalysed the 5' RACE reads using MiXCR and keeps one entry per CDR3 protein. In the table there are approximately 140,000 distinct CDR3 sequences, 7.7% of which are singletons. This chain joins TRBV12-3 or TRBV12-4 and TRBJ2-5; tentatively, D is TRBD1 (8 bases). This clonotype was sampled from a man aged 25-40 years who received the YFV17D yellow fever vaccine. The sequencing here drew on CD4+ T cells sorted from PBMCs, taken 5 days after the yellow fever booster vaccination. CDR3 DNA sequence: TGTGCCAGCAGAGCAACAGGGGGGGGAGAGACCCAGTACTTC. Encoded protein: CASRATGGGETQYF.